The T cell receptor beta chain under discussion was sequenced for a study of blood T cell repertoires in COVID-19. About the study: PBMCs, B-cell-depleted T cells, or T cells provided the cDNA or gDNA that made up the material.

In the original workflow: The assay estimated nucleated cells by amplifying reference gene primers. Sequencing was performed with immunoSEQ multiplex PCR; in TCRdb, only in-frame clones are kept and a portion is missing. The V and J calls and clone size were taken over from that table, and D and trimming were inferred from the DNA. The sample yields about 59,000 clones, about 88% seen once. Trimming shortened V by 5 bases and J by 4 bases, and 5 bases separated the two germline ends. Looked up from germline, CDR1 is DFQATT and CDR2 is SNEGSKA (reference sequence). The CDR3 extends over 10 amino acids.

The specimen was peripheral blood. V and J are TRBV20-1 and TRBJ1-2; no clear D. The receptor comes from a man older than 75 in a cohort sampled during active COVID-19. The CDR3 DNA reads as TGCAGTGCTCCAGGCTATGGCTACACCTTC. Translated: CSAPGYGYTF.